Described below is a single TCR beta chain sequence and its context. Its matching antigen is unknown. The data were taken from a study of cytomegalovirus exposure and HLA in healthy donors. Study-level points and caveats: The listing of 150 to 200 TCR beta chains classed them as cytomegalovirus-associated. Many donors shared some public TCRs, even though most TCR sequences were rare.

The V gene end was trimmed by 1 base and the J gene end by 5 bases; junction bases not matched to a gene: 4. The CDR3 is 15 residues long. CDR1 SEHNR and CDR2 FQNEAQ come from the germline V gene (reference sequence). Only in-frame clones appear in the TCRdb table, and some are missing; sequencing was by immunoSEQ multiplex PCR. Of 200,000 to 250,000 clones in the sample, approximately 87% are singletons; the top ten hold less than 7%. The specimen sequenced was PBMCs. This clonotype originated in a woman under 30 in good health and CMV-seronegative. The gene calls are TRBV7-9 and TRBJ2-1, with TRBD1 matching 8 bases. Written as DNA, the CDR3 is TGTGCCAGCAGCTTAGTAGACAGGGGTAACAATGAGCAGTTCTTC. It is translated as CASSLVDRGNNEQFF.